This TCR beta chain was documented in a study of cytomegalovirus exposure and HLA in healthy donors. Overall study results and limits: Of the V segments, some could not be distinguished, including TRBV6-2 and TRBV6-3, and were excluded. Later analysis associated a missense DCLRE1C variant with TCR beta V- and J-gene trimming. Across donors, sequencing depth was assumed by presence/absence analyses to be roughly uniform.

Both 60 Vbeta primers and 13 Jbeta primers went into the PCR. This table comes from immunoSEQ multiplex PCR, and its TCRdb copy is limited to in-frame clones, with some not included. The table lists around 150,000 clones. CDR1 is SGHAT and CDR2 is FQNNGV in the germline V gene. This CDR3 spans 15 amino acids. Germline trimming cut 5 bases from V and 4 bases from J; bases unmatched to any gene: 6. As concerns this clone: Its specificity is unknown.

The chain recombines TRBV11-2 with TRBJ2-1; 9 bases agree with TRBD2. Material for sequencing was PBMCs. The sequence came from an older woman in good health and CMV-seronegative. CDR3 coding DNA: TGTGCCAGCAGCGTGGGACTAGCAGAATACAATGAGCAGTTCTTC. Translation gives CASSVGLAEYNEQFF.